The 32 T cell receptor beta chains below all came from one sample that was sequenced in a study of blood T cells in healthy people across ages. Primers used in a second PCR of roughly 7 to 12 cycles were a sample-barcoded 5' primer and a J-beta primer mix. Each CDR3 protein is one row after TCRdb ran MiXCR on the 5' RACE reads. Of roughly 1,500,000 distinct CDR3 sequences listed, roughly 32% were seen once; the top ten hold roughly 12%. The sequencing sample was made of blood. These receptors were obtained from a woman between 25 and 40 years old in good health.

In nucleotides, the CDR3 is TGCAGTGCCCCCAACGGGACTAGTGGCGAGCAGTACTTC. Translated, it gives CSAPNGTSGEQYF. This rearrangement joins TRBV20-1 to TRBJ2-7, with 8 nucleotides matching TRBD2. This CDR3 is built from 13 residues. Germline assignment: CDR1 DFQATT and CDR2 SNEGSKA (reference sequence). V trimming: 6 bases; J trimming: 6 bases; junction bases outside the gene matches: 10.

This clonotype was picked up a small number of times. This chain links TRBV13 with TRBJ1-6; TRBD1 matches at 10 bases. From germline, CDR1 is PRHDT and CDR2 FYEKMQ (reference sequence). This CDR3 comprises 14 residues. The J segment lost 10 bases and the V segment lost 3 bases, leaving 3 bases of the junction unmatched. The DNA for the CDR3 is TGTGCCAGCAGCTTTGGACAGGGGGACTCACCCCTCCACTTT. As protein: CASSFGQGDSPLHF.

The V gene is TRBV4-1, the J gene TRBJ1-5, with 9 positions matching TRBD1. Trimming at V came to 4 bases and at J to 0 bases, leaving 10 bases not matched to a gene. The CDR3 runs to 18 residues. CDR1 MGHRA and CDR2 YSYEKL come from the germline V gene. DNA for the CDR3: TGCGCCAGCAGCCGACTACTTTCGACAGGGGGTAGCAATCAGCCCCAGCATTTT. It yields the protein CASSRLLSTGGSNQPQHF.

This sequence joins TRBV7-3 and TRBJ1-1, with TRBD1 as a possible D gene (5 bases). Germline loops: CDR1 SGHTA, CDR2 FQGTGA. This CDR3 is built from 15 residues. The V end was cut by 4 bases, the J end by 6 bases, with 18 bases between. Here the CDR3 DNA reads TGTGCCAGCAGCTCCGTGGCAGGGAAGAGGGCTGAAGCTTTCTTT. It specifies CASSSVAGKRAEAFF.

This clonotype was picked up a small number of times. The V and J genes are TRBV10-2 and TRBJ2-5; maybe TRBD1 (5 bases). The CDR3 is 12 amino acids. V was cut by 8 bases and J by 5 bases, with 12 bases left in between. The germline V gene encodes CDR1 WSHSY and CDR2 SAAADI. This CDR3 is CASGALGETQYF. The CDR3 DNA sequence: TGCGCCAGCGGGGCTTTGGGGGAGACCCAGTACTTC.

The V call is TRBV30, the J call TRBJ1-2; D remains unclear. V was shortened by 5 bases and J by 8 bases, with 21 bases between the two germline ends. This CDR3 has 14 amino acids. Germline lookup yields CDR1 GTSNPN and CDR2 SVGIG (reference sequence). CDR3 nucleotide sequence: TGTGCCTGGTTGGGCGAGAGACTTCTCTACGGCTACACCTTC. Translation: CAWLGERLLYGYTF. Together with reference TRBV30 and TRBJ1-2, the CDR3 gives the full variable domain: SQTIHQWPATLVQPVGSPLSLECTVEGTSNPNLYWYRQAAGRGLQLLFYSVGIGQISSEVPQNLSASRPQDRQFILSSKKLLLSDSGFYLCAWLGERLLYGYTFGSGTRLTVV.

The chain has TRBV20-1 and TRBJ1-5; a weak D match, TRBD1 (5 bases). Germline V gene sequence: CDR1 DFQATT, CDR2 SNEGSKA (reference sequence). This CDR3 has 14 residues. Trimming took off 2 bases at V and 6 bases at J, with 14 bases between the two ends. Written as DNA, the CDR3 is TGCAGTGCTAGACCCGTGGGGGGTAGTCAGCCCCAGCATTTT. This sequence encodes CSARPVGGSQPQHF.

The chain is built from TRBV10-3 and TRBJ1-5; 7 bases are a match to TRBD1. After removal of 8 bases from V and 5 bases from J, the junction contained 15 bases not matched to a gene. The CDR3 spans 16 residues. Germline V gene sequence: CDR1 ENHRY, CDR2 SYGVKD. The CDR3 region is CAIGGRAGGLDQPQHF. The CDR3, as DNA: TGTGCCATCGGCGGTAGGGCAGGGGGTCTGGATCAGCCCCAGCATTTT.

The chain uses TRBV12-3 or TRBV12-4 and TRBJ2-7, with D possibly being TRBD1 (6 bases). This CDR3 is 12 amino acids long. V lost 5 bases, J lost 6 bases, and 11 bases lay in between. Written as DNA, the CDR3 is TGTGCCAGCAGTCTGAACAGGGTCGAGCAGTACTTC. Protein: CASSLNRVEQYF.

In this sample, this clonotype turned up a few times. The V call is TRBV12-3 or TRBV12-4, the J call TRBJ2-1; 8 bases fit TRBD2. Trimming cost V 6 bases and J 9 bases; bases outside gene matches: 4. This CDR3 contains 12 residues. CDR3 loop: CASSRGLGEQFF. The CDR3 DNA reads TGTGCCAGCAGCCGGGGACTAGGTGAGCAGTTCTTC.

The CDR3 nucleotides read TGTGCCAGCAGTCCCCCTCGAACGACAGGGAACTACGAGCAGTACTTC. Translated, it gives CASSPPRTTGNYEQYF. The chain couples TRBV6-6 to TRBJ2-7, with 7 nucleotides matching TRBD1. CDR3 size: 16 residues. V shed 5 bases, J shed 3 bases, and the junction held 13 bases outside the gene matches. Germline-derived CDR1 and CDR2 are MNHNY and SVGAGI (reference sequence).

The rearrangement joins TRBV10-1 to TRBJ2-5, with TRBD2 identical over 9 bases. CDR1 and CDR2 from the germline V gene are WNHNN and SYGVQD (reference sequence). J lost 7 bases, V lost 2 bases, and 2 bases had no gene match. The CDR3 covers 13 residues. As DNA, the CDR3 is TGCGCCAGCAGTGAGGCGGGAGGGGGGACCCAGTACTTC. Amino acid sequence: CASSEAGGGTQYF.

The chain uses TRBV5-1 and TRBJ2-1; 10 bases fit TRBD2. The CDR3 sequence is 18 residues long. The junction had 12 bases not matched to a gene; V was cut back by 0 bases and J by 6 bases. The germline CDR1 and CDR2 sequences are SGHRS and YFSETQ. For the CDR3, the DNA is TGCGCCAGCAGCTTGGCGGATTCTAGCGGGAGATCTCGCAATGAGCAGTTCTTC. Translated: CASSLADSSGRSRNEQFF. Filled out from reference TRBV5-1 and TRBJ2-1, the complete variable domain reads KAGVTQTPRYLIKTRGQQVTLSCSPISGHRSVSWYQQTPGQGLQFLFEYFSETQRNKGNFPGRFSGRQFSNSRSEMNVSTLELGDSALYLCASSLADSSGRSRNEQFFGPGTRLTVL.

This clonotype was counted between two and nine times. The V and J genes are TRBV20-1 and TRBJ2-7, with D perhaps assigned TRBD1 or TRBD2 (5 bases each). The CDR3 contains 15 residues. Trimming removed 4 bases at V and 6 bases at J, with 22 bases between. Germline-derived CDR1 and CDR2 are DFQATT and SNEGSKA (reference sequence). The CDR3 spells CSAIIPGTPWGEQYF. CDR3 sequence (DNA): TGCAGTGCTATAATACCCGGGACCCCTTGGGGCGAGCAGTACTTC.

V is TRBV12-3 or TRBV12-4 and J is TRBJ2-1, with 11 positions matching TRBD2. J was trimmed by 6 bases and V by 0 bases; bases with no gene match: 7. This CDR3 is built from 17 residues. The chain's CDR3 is CASSLAKLSGRANEQFF. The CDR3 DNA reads TGTGCCAGCAGTTTAGCGAAACTTAGCGGGAGGGCCAATGAGCAGTTCTTC.

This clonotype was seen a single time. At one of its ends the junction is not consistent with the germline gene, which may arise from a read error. In DNA form, the CDR3 reads TGTGCCAGCAGCACGGGACTGAAATACAATGAACAGTTCTTC. This encodes CASSTGLKYNEQFF. The J gene is TRBJ2-1, the V gene TRBV7-2; D may be TRBD2 (6 bases). The CDR3 is 14 residues long. Germline V CDR1 and CDR2: SGHTA, FQGNSA.

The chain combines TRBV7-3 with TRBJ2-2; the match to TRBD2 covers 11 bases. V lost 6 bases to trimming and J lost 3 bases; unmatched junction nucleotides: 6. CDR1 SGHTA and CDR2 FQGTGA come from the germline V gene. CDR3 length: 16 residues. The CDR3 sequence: CASRPGLAGYTGELFF. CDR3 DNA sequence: TGTGCCAGCAGGCCCGGACTAGCGGGTTACACCGGGGAGCTGTTTTTT.

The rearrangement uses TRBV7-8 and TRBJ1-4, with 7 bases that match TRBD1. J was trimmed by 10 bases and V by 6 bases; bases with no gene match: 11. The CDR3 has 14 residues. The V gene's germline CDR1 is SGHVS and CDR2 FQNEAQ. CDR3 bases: TGTGCCAGCAGGGAACAGGGGATCGGTGGAAAACTGTTTTTT. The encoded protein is CASREQGIGGKLFF.

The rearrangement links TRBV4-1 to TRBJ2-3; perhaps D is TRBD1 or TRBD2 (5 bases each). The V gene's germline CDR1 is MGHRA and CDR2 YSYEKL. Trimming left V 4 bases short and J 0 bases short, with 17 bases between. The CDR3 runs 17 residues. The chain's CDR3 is CASSLRITRDSTDTQYF. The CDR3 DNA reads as TGCGCCAGCAGCCTCCGGATAACCCGGGACAGCACAGATACGCAGTATTTT.

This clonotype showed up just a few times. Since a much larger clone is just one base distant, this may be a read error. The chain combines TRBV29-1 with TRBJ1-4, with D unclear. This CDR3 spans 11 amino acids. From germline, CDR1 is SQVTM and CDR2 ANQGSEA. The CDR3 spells CSGEEYEKRFF. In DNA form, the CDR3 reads TGCAGCGGTGAAGAGTATGAAAAACGGTTTTTT.

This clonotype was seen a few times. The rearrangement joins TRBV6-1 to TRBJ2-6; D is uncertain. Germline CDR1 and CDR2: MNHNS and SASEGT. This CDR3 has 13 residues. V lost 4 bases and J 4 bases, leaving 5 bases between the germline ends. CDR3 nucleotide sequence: TGTGCCAGCAGTGGGAGAGGGGCCAACGTCCTGACTTTC. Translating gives CASSGRGANVLTF.

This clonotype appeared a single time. Here the CDR3 DNA reads TGTGCCAGTAGGGGGAAAACAAATCAGCCCCAGCATTTT. This translates into CASRGKTNQPQHF. V is TRBV6-2 or TRBV6-3 and J is TRBJ1-5; weak D call: TRBD1 (6 bases). CDR1 MNHEY and CDR2 SVGEGT come from the germline V gene. The CDR3 has 13 residues. The V end lost 9 bases, the J end lost 4 bases, and 13 bases lay between the germline ends.

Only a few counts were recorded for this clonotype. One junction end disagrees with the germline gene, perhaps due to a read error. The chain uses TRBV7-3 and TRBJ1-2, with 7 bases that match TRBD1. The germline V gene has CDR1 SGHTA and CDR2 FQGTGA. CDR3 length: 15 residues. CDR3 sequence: CAGSLTLWDSAGYTF. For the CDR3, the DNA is TGTGCCGGCAGCTTAACTTTATGGGACAGTGCTGGCTACACCTTC.

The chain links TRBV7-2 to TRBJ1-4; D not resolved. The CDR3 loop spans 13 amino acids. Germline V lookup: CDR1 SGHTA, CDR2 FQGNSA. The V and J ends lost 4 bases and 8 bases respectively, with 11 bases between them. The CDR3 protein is CASSSWAGEKLFF. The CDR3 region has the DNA TGTGCCAGCAGCTCCTGGGCGGGGGAAAAACTGTTTTTT.

CDR3 bases: TGTGCCAGCAGCGTAGGTAGAGGTGAGGGGGAGACCCAGTACTTC. This encodes CASSVGRGEGETQYF. V and J are TRBV9 and TRBJ2-7; D might be TRBD1 or TRBD2, each matching 5 bases. The J call is uncertain, as TRBJ2-5 better fits the DNA end. CDR3 length equals 15 residues. The germline V gene has CDR1 SGDLS and CDR2 YYNGEE.

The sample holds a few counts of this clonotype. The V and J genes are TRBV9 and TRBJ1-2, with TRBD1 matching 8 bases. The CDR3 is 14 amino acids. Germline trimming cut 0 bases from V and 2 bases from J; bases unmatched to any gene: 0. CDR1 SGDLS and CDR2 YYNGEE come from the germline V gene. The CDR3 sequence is CASSVGDRNYGYTF. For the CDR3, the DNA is TGTGCCAGCAGCGTAGGGGACAGGAACTATGGCTACACCTTC.

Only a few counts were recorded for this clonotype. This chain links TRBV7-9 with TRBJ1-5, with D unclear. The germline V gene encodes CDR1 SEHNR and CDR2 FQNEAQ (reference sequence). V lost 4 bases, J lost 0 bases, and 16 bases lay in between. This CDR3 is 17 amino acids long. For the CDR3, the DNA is TGTGCCAGCAGCTCTGGAAGAAAATCTTATAGCAATCAGCCCCAGCATTTT. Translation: CASSSGRKSYSNQPQHF.

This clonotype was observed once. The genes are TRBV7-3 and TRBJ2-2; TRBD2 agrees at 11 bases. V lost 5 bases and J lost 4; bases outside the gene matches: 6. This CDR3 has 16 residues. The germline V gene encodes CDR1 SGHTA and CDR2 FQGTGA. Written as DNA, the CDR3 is TGTGCCAGCAGCCTAAGACTAGCGGGAAGCACCGGGGAGCTGTTTTTT. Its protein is CASSLRLAGSTGELFF.

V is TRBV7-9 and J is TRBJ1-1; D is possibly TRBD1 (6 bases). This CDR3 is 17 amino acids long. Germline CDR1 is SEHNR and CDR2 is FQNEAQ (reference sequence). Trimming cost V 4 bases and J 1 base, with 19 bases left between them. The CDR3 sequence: CASSSKTGRTPNTEAFF. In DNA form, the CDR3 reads TGTGCCAGCAGCTCTAAGACAGGACGGACACCGAACACTGAAGCTTTCTTT.

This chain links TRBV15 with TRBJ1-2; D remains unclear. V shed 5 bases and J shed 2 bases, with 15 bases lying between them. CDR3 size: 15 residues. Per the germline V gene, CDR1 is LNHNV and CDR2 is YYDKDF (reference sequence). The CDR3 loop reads CATSGHAGRNYGYTF. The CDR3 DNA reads TGTGCCACCAGCGGGCATGCTGGGAGAAACTATGGCTACACCTTC.

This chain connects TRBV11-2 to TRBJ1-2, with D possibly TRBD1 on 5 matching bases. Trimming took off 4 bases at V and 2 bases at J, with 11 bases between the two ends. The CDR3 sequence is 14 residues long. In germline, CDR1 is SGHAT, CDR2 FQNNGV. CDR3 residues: CASSSLRQNYGYTF. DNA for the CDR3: TGTGCCAGCAGCTCGCTCCGACAGAACTATGGCTACACCTTC.

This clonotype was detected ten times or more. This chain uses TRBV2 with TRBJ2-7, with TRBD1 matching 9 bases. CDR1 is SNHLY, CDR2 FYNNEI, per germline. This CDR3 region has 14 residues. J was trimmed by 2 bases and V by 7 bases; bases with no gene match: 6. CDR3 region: CASKRTGDPYEQYF. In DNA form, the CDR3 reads TGTGCCAGCAAAAGGACAGGGGACCCCTACGAGCAGTACTTC.